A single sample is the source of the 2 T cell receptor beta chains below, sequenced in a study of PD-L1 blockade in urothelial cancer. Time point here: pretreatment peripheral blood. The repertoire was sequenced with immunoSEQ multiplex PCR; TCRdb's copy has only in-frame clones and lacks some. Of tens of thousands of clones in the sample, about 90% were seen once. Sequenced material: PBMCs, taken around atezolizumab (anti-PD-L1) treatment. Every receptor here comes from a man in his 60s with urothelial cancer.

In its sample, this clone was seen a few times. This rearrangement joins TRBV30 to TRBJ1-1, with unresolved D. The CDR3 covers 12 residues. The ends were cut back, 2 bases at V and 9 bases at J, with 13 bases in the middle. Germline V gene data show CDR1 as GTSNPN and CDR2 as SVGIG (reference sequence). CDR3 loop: CAWSRKEFKAFF. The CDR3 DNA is TGTGCCTGGAGTCGGAAGGAGTTCAAAGCTTTCTTT.

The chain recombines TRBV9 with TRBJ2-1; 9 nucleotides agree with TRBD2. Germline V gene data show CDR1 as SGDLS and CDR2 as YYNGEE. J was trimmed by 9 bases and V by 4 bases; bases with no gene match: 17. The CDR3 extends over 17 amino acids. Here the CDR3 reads CASSQGEGAGGLPEQFF. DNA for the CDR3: TGTGCCAGCAGCCAGGGGGAGGGAGCGGGAGGACTCCCTGAGCAGTTCTTC.